This entry lists 23 T cell receptor beta chains sequenced from one sample in a study of cytotoxic CD8 clonotypes in ibrutinib-treated CLL. Sequenced by immunoSEQ multiplex PCR; TCRdb stores in-frame clones only, minus some. The sample contains about 140,000 clones, approximately 80% of which appear only once. Sequenced here: PBMCs, sampled after 36 months of ibrutinib treatment. Receptors originate from a human donor with chronic lymphocytic leukemia.

With respect to this clone: A read error may account for a junction end that differs from germline. This sequence joins TRBV27 and TRBJ2-7, with 9 bases identical to TRBD2. There are 15 residues in the CDR3. Germline assignment: CDR1 MNHEY and CDR2 SMNVEV (reference sequence). The CDR3 region is CASSLAQRGATPLLF. The CDR3 DNA reads as TGTGCCAGCAGTTTGGCCCAGCGGGGGGCGACCCCTCTTCTGTTC.

V is TRBV5-4 and J is TRBJ2-3; weak D call: TRBD1 (5 bases). Trimming removed 2 bases at V and 3 bases at J, with 7 bases between. The germline CDR1 and CDR2 sequences are SGHNT and YYREEE (reference sequence). The CDR3 is 13 amino acids. The CDR3 bases are TGTGCCAGCAGCTTCCAGGGAACAGATACGCAGTATTTT. Translating gives CASSFQGTDTQYF.

V usage is TRBV7-9 and J usage is TRBJ2-5; the match to TRBD1 covers 11 bases. The CDR3 extends over 13 amino acids. Germline trimming cut 11 bases from V and 1 base from J; bases unmatched to any gene: 3. Per germline, CDR1 SEHNR and CDR2 FQNEAQ (reference sequence). Here the CDR3 DNA reads TGTGCCTGGGACAGGGGGGTCCAAGAGACCCAGTACTTC. Encoded protein: CAWDRGVQETQYF. Filled out from reference TRBV7-9 and TRBJ2-5, the complete variable domain reads DTGVSQNPRHKITKRGQNVTFRCDPISEHNRLYWYRQTLGQGPEFLTYFQNEAQLEKSRLLSDRFSAERPKGSFSTLEIQRTEQGDSAMYLCAWDRGVQETQYFGPGTRLLVL.

The chain joins TRBV25-1 to TRBJ1-4, with D hard to call. From germline, CDR1 is MGHDK and CDR2 SYGVNS. The CDR3 is 14 amino acids. The V and J ends lost 6 bases and 4 bases respectively, with 12 bases between them. CDR3 in amino acids: CASRDDLGNEKLFF. In DNA form, the CDR3 reads TGTGCCAGCAGGGACGACTTGGGTAATGAAAAACTGTTTTTT.

A word on this clone: Other DNA sequences in the sample encode the same CDR3. The V gene is TRBV20-1, the J gene TRBJ2-1; D is unclear. The CDR3 totals 10 residues. Trimming removed 6 bases from V and 9 bases from J, with 9 bases in between. Per germline, CDR1 DFQATT and CDR2 SNEGSKA (reference sequence). The CDR3 spells CSASRGEQFF. The CDR3 DNA sequence: TGCAGTGCAAGTAGAGGTGAGCAGTTCTTC.

This clone was counted between two and nine times. The chain uses TRBV5-5 and TRBJ1-2; 9 positions match TRBD1. V trimming: 6 bases; J trimming: 8 bases; junction bases outside the gene matches: 14. From germline, CDR1 is SGHKS and CDR2 YYEKEE (reference sequence). The CDR3 runs 15 residues. The CDR3 here is CASTHPGTGSRGYTF. In nucleotides, the CDR3 is TGTGCCAGCACCCATCCCGGGACAGGGTCCCGGGGCTACACCTTC.

The rearrangement uses TRBV18 and TRBJ2-3; D might be TRBD2 (6 bases). The CDR3 covers 16 residues. Trimming cost V 6 bases and J 5 bases, with 21 bases left between them. CDR1 is KGHSH, CDR2 LQKENI, per germline. The CDR3 protein is CASSPNRRDWGDTQYF. For the CDR3, the DNA is TGTGCCAGCTCCCCTAATCGACGGGACTGGGGAGATACGCAGTATTTT.

J is TRBJ1-1 and V is TRBV11-3; TRBD1 is a possible D gene (5 bases). The CDR3 extends over 19 amino acids. Deletions cut 0 bases from V and 1 base from J, with 21 bases between. Per germline, CDR1 SGHNT and CDR2 YENEEA. The CDR3 nucleotides are TGTGCCAGCAGCTTAGATCATGTAGGGGTGACCGTGGGGAACACTGAAGCTTTCTTT. It codes for CASSLDHVGVTVGNTEAFF.

The CDR3 is CASSGLAVDTGELFF. CDR3 bases: TGTGCCAGTAGTGGACTAGCGGTCGACACCGGGGAGCTGTTTTTT. The chain couples TRBV19 to TRBJ2-2, with 10 bases fitting TRBD2. This CDR3 region has 15 residues. Germline V gene lookup returns CDR1 LNHDA and CDR2 SQIVND (reference sequence). J gave up 3 bases and V 5 bases, and 3 bases lay outside the gene matches.

The genes are TRBV5-1 and TRBJ2-5; the D is unclear. The V end was cut by 2 bases, the J end by 5 bases, with 7 bases between. CDR3 length: 12 residues. Looked up from germline, CDR1 is SGHRS and CDR2 is YFSETQ. CDR3 in DNA: TGCGCCAGCAGCTTCAGTGAGGAGACCCAGTACTTC. It translates to CASSFSEETQYF.

The rearrangement uses TRBV18 and TRBJ2-1, with 10 bases lining up with TRBD2. With 0 bases clipped from V and 7 bases from J, the junction kept 3 bases outside the gene matches. Germline-derived CDR1 and CDR2 are KGHSH and LQKENI. The CDR3 runs 15 residues. The chain's CDR3 is CASSPPSGRGNEQFF. The CDR3 coding sequence is TGTGCCAGCTCACCACCCAGCGGGAGGGGGAATGAGCAGTTCTTC.

The chain links TRBV7-9 to TRBJ2-1; weak D call: TRBD2 (5 bases). The CDR3 has 15 residues. Germline values: CDR1 SEHNR, CDR2 FQNEAQ (reference sequence). With 1 base removed from V and 1 base from J, the gap between germline ends came to 8 bases. The CDR3 coding sequence is TGTGCCAGCAGCTTAGGTCGGGAATCCTACAATGAGCAGTTCTTC. Its protein is CASSLGRESYNEQFF.

The chain couples TRBV16 to TRBJ1-5, with D possibly matching TRBD1 (5 bases). Trimming shortened V by 0 bases and J by 4 bases, and 10 bases separated the two germline ends. The CDR3 sequence is 15 residues long. Germline CDR1 KGHSY, CDR2 FQNENV. The CDR3 region is CASSQSGVGNQPQHF. CDR3 in DNA: TGTGCCAGCAGCCAATCAGGGGTTGGTAATCAGCCCCAGCATTTT.

The gene calls are TRBV11-2 and TRBJ1-2; D is ambiguous. The CDR3 has 13 residues. Germline loops: CDR1 SGHAT, CDR2 FQNNGV. Trimming took off 5 bases at V and 2 bases at J, with 9 bases between the two ends. The CDR3 sequence: CASSNDWNYGYTF. CDR3 nucleotides: TGTGCCAGCAGCAACGACTGGAACTATGGCTACACCTTC.

This clone was picked up a small number of times. J is TRBJ1-6 and V is TRBV25-1, with TRBD1 as a possible D gene (5 bases). Trimming took off 8 bases at V and 9 bases at J, with 17 bases between the two ends. Germline V gene data show CDR1 as MGHDK and CDR2 as SYGVNS. The CDR3 is 14 residues long. The CDR3 here is CASSIAGWSSPLHF. CDR3 sequence (DNA): TGTGCCAGCTCAATTGCAGGGTGGAGTTCACCCCTCCACTTT.

The chain links TRBV28 to TRBJ1-2, with 10 nucleotides matching TRBD1. J gave up 7 bases and V 6 bases, and 5 bases lay outside the gene matches. The CDR3 extends over 13 amino acids. Germline V gene sequence: CDR1 MDHEN, CDR2 SYDVKM. The DNA of the CDR3 is TGTGCCAGCAGCTCGACAGGGGGCTTTGGCTACACCTTC. This encodes CASSSTGGFGYTF.

The chain combines TRBV10-2 with TRBJ1-3; 7 bases fit TRBD1. In germline, CDR1 is WSHSY, CDR2 SAAADI. V was clipped by 5 bases and J by 0 bases; unmatched bases: 4. The CDR3 sequence is 15 residues long. CDR3 region: CASSPRGGSGNTIYF. The CDR3 DNA reads as TGCGCCAGCAGTCCCAGGGGGGGCTCTGGAAACACCATATATTTT.

This clone was observed a single time. The CDR3 nucleotides are TGTGCCAGCAGTGCAGACCACTCTGGGGCCAACGTCCTGACTTTC. The encoded protein is CASSADHSGANVLTF. The V and J genes are TRBV6-5 and TRBJ2-6; D remains unclear. The V gene's germline CDR1 is MNHEY and CDR2 SVGAGI. The CDR3 contains 15 residues. Deletions cut 5 bases from V and 0 bases from J, with 8 bases between.

The CDR3 sequence: CASSLAPSGSSYNEQFF. The CDR3 DNA reads TGTGCCAGCAGCTTAGCGCCCAGCGGGAGCTCCTACAATGAGCAGTTCTTC. The rearrangement uses TRBV7-7 and TRBJ2-1, with 8 bases matching TRBD2. Trimming cost V 0 bases and J 0 bases; bases outside gene matches: 4. CDR3 size: 17 residues. Germline V gives CDR1 SSHAT, CDR2 FNYEAQ (reference sequence).

The chain uses TRBV5-1 and TRBJ1-1; D remains ambiguous. Germline loops: CDR1 SGHRS, CDR2 YFSETQ. Trimming removed 3 bases at V and 1 base at J, with 7 bases between. The CDR3 is 13 amino acids. The DNA for the CDR3 is TGCGCCAGCAGCTCCTACAGGAACACTGAAGCTTTCTTT. This gives the protein CASSSYRNTEAFF. Based on the CDR3 plus reference TRBV5-1 and TRBJ1-1, the full variable domain is KAGVTQTPRYLIKTRGQQVTLSCSPISGHRSVSWYQQTPGQGLQFLFEYFSETQRNKGNFPGRFSGRQFSNSRSEMNVSTLELGDSALYLCASSSYRNTEAFFGQGTRLTVV.

The chain employs TRBV7-8 and TRBJ2-5; D is undetermined. V shed 6 bases and J shed 1 base, with 9 bases lying between them. CDR3 length equals 13 residues. The germline gives CDR1 SGHVS, CDR2 FQNEAQ. CDR3 nucleotides: TGTGCCAGCAGTTTCCGGCGCCAAGAGACCCAGTACTTC. Translating it yields CASSFRRQETQYF.

The CDR3 region is CASSVMGVGLATNEKLFF. For the CDR3, the DNA is TGCGCCAGCAGCGTCATGGGGGTCGGGCTGGCAACTAATGAAAAACTGTTTTTT. This chain links TRBV5-1 with TRBJ1-4, with a tentative D call TRBD1 (5 bases). The V and J ends lost 4 bases and 0 bases respectively, with 19 bases between them. The CDR3 is 18 residues long. Looked up from germline, CDR1 is SGHRS and CDR2 is YFSETQ.

V is TRBV4-1 and J is TRBJ1-4; 7 bases are shared with TRBD1. With 1 base clipped from V and 8 bases from J, the junction kept 4 bases outside the gene matches. The germline V gene has CDR1 MGHRA and CDR2 YSYEKL. The CDR3 totals 14 residues. The CDR3 DNA is TGCGCCAGCAGCCAAGTACAGGGGCACGAAAAACTGTTTTTT. Amino acids: CASSQVQGHEKLFF.